The 9 T cell receptor beta chains given below trace back to one sample, sequenced in a study of blood T cells in healthy people across ages. The use of a sample-barcoded 5' primer and a J-beta primer mix characterized a second PCR of 7 to 11 cycles. Each CDR3 protein is one row after TCRdb ran MiXCR on the 5' RACE reads. This table holds over 600,000 distinct CDR3 sequences, about 56% found once. Sample: blood. These receptors were taken from a man in his forties or fifties in good health.

This clonotype was found a few times. The chain joins TRBV9 to TRBJ2-4; possibly TRBD2 for D (5 bases). Germline V CDR1 and CDR2: SGDLS, YYNGEE. The CDR3 sequence is 15 residues long. V lost 2 bases, J lost 3 bases, and 12 bases lay in between. The CDR3 bases are TGTGCCAGCAGCGTGCAGCCCGGGGACAAAAACATTCAGTACTTC. Protein sequence: CASSVQPGDKNIQYF.

This clonotype has only one observation. The V gene is TRBV2, the J gene TRBJ1-2; D is unresolved. This CDR3 region has 12 residues. V lost 7 bases and J lost 7, with 13 bases in between. Per germline, CDR1 SNHLY and CDR2 FYNNEI. The DNA for the CDR3 is TGTGCCAGCACCGGGAGTATCGGTGGCTACACCTTC. Its protein product is CASTGSIGGYTF.

The chain recombines TRBV25-1 with TRBJ2-1; D remains unclear. The CDR3 extends over 11 amino acids. V dropped 5 bases and J dropped 10 bases, with 9 bases sitting between them. Germline-derived CDR1 and CDR2 are MGHDK and SYGVNS. CDR3 amino acids: CASSPSYEQFF. CDR3 bases: TGTGCCAGCAGTCCCTCCTACGAGCAGTTCTTC.

The CDR3 spells CASSFDQARSSYEQYF. CDR3 sequence (DNA): TGCGCCAGCAGCTTCGATCAGGCGAGGAGCTCCTACGAGCAGTACTTC. The rearrangement uses TRBV5-1 and TRBJ2-7; D is unresolved. CDR3 length equals 16 residues. Deletions cut 2 bases from V and 0 bases from J, with 15 bases between. The V gene's germline CDR1 is SGHRS and CDR2 YFSETQ.

This clonotype came up once. The chain couples TRBV28 to TRBJ2-1, with D possibly TRBD2 on 6 matching bases. V was shortened by 5 bases and J by 9 bases, with 11 bases between the two germline ends. Germline V gives CDR1 MDHEN, CDR2 SYDVKM. The CDR3 is 12 residues long. CDR3 in DNA: TGTGCCAGCAGTCTAGGGACTTTTGAGCAGTTCTTC. Encoded protein: CASSLGTFEQFF.

The chain is built from TRBV29-1 and TRBJ2-5; D perhaps matches TRBD1 (6 bases). The germline V gene has CDR1 SQVTM and CDR2 ANQGSEA. Trimming took 3 bases from V and 5 from J, leaving 13 bases between them. This CDR3 comprises 13 residues. The CDR3 loop is CSVETGSMETQYF. CDR3 in DNA: TGCAGCGTTGAGACAGGTTCCATGGAGACCCAGTACTTC.

This clonotype has only a few counts. V usage is TRBV28 and J usage is TRBJ2-7, with D perhaps TRBD2 (5 bases). Germline values: CDR1 MDHEN, CDR2 SYDVKM. The CDR3 is 15 residues long. Between the trimmed V and J ends, which lost 3 bases and 0 bases, there was a span of 12 bases. The CDR3 DNA is TGTGCCAGCAGTTTTTCCGGGGTTAGCTCCTACGAGCAGTACTTC. This codes for CASSFSGVSSYEQYF.

The chain employs TRBV4-2 and TRBJ2-5, with 11 bases lining up with TRBD1. The CDR3 sequence is 16 residues long. J was trimmed by 4 bases and V by 4 bases; bases with no gene match: 8. Germline V CDR1 and CDR2: LGHNA, YNFKEQ. CDR3 amino acids: CASSLLGGQGAETQYF. The CDR3 DNA is TGTGCCAGCAGCCTCCTTGGTGGACAGGGGGCAGAGACCCAGTACTTC.

The chain joins TRBV6-6 to TRBJ2-5; perhaps TRBD2 as D (6 bases). The CDR3 consists of 14 residues. V lost 4 bases, J lost 6 bases, and 15 bases lay in between. CDR1 and CDR2 from the germline V gene are MNHNY and SVGAGI (reference sequence). The CDR3 protein is CASSLGTQPKTQYF. The CDR3 DNA reads TGTGCCAGCAGTTTGGGGACTCAACCGAAGACCCAGTACTTC.